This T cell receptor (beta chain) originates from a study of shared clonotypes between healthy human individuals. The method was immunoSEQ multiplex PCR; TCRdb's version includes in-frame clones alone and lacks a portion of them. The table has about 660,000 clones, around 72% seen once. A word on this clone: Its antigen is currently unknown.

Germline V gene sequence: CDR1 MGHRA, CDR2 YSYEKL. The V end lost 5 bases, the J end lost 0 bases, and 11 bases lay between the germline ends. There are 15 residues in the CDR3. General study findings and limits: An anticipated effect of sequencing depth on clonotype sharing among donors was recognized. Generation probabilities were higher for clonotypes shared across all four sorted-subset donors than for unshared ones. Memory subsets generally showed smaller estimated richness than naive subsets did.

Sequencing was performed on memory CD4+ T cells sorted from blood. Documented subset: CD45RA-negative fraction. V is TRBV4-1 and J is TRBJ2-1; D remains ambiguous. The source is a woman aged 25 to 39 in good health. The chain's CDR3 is CASSEIRSSYNEQFF. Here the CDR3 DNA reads TGCGCCAGCAGCGAGATTCGGAGCTCCTACAATGAGCAGTTCTTC.